This TCR beta chain was retrieved from a study of response to subunit inactivated influenza vaccine. TCRdb ran MiXCR on the RT-PCR reads and lists one entry per CDR3 protein. The sample yields over 150,000 distinct CDR3 sequences, under 13% seen once. General observations from the study: The authors offered the suggestion that each seasonal influenza vaccination recruits few new T cells.

V lost 0 bases, J lost 8 bases, and 17 bases stayed unmatched. Germline-derived CDR1 and CDR2 are SGHDT and YYEEEE. CDR3 length: 19 residues. Ten or more counts support this clonotype. What it binds is not known. The sample was non-naive T cells sorted from PBMCs, taken 45 days after vaccination. The J gene is TRBJ2-1, the V gene TRBV5-6; 10 bases match TRBD2. The clonotype was recovered from a man over 45 who received an inactivated influenza vaccine. CDR3 sequence reads: CASSLVSSGRSGKLDEQFF. The CDR3 DNA reads as TGTGCCAGCAGCTTGGTTTCTAGCGGGAGATCTGGTAAGCTGGATGAGCAGTTCTTC. The variable domain in full, completed from reference TRBV5-6 and TRBJ2-1, reads DAGVTQSPTHLIKTRGQQVTLRCSPKSGHDTVSWYQQALGQGPQFIFQYYEEEERQRGNFPDRFSGHQFPNYSSELNVNALLLGDSALYLCASSLVSSGRSGKLDEQFFGPGTRLTVL.